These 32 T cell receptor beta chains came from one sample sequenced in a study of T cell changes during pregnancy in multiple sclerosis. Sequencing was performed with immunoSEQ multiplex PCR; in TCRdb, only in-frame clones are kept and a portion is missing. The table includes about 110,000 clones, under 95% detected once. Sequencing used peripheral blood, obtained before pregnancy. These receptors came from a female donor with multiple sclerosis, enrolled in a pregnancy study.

The CDR3 coding sequence is TGTGCCAGCAGTTATTCCCAGCGAAATGAAAAACTGTTTTTT. It specifies CASSYSQRNEKLFF. The chain links TRBV6-6 to TRBJ1-4; D uncertain. V was trimmed by 3 bases and J by 5 bases, leaving 10 bases between them. CDR3 length equals 14 residues. The V gene's germline CDR1 is MNHNY and CDR2 SVGAGI (reference sequence).

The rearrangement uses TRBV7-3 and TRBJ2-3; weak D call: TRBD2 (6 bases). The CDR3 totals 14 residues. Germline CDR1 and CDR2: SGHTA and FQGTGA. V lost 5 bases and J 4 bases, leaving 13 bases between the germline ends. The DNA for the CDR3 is TGTGCCAGCAGCCTCCTAGCGAGCGCAGATACGCAGTATTTT. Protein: CASSLLASADTQYF.

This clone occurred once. The CDR3 bases are TGTGCCAGCAGCGATGACTACTACAATGAGCAGTTCTTC. It translates to CASSDDYYNEQFF. The chain carries TRBV7-9 and TRBJ2-1; D might be TRBD2 (5 bases). Germline CDR1 is SEHNR and CDR2 is FQNEAQ (reference sequence). V lost 5 bases, J lost 3 bases, and 8 bases lay in between. CDR3 length: 13 residues.

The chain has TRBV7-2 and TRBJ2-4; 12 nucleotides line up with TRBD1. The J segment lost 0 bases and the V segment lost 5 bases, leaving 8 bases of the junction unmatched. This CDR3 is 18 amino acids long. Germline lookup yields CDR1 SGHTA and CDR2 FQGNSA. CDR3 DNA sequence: TGTGCCAGCAGCCTATGGGACAGGGGGCTTATAGCCAAAAACATTCAGTACTTC. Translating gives CASSLWDRGLIAKNIQYF.

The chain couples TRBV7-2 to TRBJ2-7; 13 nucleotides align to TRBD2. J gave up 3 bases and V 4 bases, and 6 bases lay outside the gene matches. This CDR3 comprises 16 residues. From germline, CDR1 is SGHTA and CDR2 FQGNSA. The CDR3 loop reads CASSYWTSGGLYEQYF. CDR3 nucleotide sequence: TGTGCCAGCAGCTACTGGACTAGCGGGGGACTCTACGAGCAGTACTTC.

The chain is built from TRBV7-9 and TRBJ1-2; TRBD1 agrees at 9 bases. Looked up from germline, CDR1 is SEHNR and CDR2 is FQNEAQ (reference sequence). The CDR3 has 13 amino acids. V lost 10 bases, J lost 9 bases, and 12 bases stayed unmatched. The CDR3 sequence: CATSPLGQGSYTF. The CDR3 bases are TGTGCCACTTCCCCCCTGGGACAGGGCAGCTACACCTTC.

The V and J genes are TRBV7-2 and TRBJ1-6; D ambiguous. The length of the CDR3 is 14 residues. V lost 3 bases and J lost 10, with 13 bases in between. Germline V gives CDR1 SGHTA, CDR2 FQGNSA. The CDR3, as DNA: TGTGCCAGCAGCTTCCACCGGCTGGGCTCACCCCTCCACTTT. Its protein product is CASSFHRLGSPLHF.

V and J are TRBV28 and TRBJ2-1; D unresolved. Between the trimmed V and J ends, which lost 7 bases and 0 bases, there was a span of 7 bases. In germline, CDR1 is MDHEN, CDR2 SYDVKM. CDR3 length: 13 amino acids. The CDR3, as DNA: TGTGCCAGCATTAACTACTCCTACAATGAGCAGTTCTTC. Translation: CASINYSYNEQFF.

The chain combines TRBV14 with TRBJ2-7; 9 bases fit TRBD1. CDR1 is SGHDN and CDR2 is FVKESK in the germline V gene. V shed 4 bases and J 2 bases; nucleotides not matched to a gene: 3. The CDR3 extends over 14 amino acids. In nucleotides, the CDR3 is TGTGCCAGCAGCCTTGGGACAGGGACCTACGAGCAGTACTTC. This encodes CASSLGTGTYEQYF.

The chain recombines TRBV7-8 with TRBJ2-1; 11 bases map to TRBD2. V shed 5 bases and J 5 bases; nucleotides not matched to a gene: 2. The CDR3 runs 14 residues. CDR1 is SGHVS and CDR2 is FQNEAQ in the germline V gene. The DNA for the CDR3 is TGTGCCAGCAGCGGGGGACTAGCGGACAATGAGCAGTTCTTC. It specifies CASSGGLADNEQFF.

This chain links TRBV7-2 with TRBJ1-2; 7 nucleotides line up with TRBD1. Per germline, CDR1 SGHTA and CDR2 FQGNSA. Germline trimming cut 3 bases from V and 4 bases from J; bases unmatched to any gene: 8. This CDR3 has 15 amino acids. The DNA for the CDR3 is TGTGCCAGCAGCTTTGCGGACAGGATCTTCTATGGCTACACCTTC. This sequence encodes CASSFADRIFYGYTF.

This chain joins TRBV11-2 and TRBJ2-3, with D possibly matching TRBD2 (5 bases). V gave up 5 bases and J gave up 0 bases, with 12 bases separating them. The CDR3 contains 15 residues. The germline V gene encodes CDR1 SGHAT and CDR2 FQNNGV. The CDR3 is CASSPGRTSTDTQYF. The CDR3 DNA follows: TGTGCCAGCAGCCCGGGAAGGACTAGCACAGATACGCAGTATTTT.

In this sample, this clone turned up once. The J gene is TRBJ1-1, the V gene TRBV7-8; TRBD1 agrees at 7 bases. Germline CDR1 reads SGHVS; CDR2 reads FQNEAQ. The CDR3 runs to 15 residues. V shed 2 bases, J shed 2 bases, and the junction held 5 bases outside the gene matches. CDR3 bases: TGTGCCAGCAGCTTAATTACAGGGGCTAACACTGAAGCTTTCTTT. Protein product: CASSLITGANTEAFF.

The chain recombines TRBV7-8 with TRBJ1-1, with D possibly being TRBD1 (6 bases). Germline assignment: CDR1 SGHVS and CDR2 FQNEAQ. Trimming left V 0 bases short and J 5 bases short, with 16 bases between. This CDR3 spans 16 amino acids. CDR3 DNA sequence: TGTGCCAGCAGCTTAGCGCGAAGGGGGGGGGTTACTGAAGCTTTCTTT. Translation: CASSLARRGGVTEAFF.

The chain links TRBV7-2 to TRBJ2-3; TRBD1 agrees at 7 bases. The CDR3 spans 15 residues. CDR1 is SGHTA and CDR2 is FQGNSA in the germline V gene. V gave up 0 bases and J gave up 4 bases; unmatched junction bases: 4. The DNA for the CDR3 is TGTGCCAGCAGCTTAGCAGGGGGCGAGGCAGATACGCAGTATTTT. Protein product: CASSLAGGEADTQYF.

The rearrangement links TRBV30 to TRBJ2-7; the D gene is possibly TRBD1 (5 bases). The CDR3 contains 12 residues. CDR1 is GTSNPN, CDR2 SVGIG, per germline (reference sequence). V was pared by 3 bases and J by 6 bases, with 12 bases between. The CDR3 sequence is CAWSQGRSEQYF. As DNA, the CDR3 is TGTGCCTGGAGCCAGGGCCGAAGCGAGCAGTACTTC.

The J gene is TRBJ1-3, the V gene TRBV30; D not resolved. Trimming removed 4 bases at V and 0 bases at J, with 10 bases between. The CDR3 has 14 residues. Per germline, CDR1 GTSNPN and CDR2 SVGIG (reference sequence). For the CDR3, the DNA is TGTGCCTGGAACGAGGGCTACTCTGGAAACACCATATATTTT. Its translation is CAWNEGYSGNTIYF.

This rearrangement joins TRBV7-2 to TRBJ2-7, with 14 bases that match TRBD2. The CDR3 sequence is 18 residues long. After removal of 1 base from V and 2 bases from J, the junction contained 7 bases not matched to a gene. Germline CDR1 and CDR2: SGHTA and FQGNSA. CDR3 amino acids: CASSLGRRLAGGTYEQYF. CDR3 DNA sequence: TGTGCCAGCAGCTTAGGGCGGAGACTAGCGGGGGGGACCTACGAGCAGTACTTC.

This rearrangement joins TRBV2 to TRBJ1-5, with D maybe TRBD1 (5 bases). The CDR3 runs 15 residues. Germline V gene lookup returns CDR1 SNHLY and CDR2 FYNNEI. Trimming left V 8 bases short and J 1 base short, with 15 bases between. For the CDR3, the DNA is TGTGCCAGCTCATGGCAGGGAACCAGCAATCAGCCCCAGCATTTT. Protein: CASSWQGTSNQPQHF.

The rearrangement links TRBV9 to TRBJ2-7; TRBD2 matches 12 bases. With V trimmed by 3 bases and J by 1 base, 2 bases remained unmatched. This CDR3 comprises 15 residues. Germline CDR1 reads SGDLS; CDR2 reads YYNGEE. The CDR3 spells CASSALAGGSYEQYF. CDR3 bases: TGTGCCAGCAGCGCACTAGCGGGAGGTTCCTACGAGCAGTACTTC.

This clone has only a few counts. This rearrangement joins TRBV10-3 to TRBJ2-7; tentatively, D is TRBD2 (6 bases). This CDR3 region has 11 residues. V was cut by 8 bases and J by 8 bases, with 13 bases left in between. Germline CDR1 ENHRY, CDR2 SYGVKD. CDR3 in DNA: TGTGCCATCGGGACTGGGGCCAAGCAGTACTTC. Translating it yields CAIGTGAKQYF.

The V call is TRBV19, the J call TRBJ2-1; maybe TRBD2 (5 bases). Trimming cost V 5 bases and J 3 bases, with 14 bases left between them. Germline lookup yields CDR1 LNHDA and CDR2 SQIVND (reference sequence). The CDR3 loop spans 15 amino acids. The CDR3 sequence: CASSDQQDYYNEQFF. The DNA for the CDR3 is TGTGCCAGTAGTGACCAGCAAGACTACTACAATGAGCAGTTCTTC.

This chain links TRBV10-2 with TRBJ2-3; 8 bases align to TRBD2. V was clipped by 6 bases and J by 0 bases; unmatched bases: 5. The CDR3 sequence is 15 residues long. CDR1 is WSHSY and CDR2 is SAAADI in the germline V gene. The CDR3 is CASRGTRISTDTQYF. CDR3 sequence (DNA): TGCGCCAGCAGGGGGACTAGAATTAGCACAGATACGCAGTATTTT.

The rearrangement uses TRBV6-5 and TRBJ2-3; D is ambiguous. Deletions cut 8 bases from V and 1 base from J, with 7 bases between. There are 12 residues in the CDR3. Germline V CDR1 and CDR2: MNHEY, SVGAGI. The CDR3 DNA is TGTGCCAGCGGCCGGGGCACAGATACGCAGTATTTT. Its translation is CASGRGTDTQYF.

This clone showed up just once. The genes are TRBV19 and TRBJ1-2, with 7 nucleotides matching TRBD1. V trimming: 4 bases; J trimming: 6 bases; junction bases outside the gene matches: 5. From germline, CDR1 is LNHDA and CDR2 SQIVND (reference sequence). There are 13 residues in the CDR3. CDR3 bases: TGTGCCAGTAGTAGCATACAGGGGAATGGCTACACCTTC. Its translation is CASSSIQGNGYTF. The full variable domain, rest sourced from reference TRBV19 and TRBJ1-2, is DGGITQSPKYLFRKEGQNVTLSCEQNLNHDAMYWYRQDPGQGLRLIYYSQIVNDFQKGDIAEGYSVSREKKESFPLTVTSAQKNPTAFYLCASSSIQGNGYTFGSGTRLTVV.

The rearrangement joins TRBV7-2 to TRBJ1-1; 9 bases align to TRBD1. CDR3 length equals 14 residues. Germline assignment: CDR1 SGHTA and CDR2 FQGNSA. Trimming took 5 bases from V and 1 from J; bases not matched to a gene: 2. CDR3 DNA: TGTGCCAGCAGCGCGGGACAGGGGAACACTGAAGCTTTCTTT. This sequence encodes CASSAGQGNTEAFF.

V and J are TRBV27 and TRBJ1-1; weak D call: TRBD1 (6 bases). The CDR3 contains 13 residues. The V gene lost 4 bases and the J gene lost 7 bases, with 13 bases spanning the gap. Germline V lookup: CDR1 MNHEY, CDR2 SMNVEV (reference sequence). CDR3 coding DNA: TGTGCCAGCAGTTATAGGGGGTCCGGTGAAGCTTTCTTT. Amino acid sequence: CASSYRGSGEAFF.

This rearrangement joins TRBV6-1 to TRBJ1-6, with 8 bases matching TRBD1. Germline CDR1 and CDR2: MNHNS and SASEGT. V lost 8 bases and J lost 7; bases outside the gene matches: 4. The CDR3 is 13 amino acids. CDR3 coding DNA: TGTGCCAGCTCCCGGGACAGGAATTCACCCCTCCACTTT. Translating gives CASSRDRNSPLHF.

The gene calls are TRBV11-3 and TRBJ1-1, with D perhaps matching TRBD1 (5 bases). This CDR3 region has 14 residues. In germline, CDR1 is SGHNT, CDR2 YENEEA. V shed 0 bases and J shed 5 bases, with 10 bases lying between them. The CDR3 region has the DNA TGTGCCAGCAGCTTAGAACCCAGGGTAACTGAAGCTTTCTTT. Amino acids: CASSLEPRVTEAFF.

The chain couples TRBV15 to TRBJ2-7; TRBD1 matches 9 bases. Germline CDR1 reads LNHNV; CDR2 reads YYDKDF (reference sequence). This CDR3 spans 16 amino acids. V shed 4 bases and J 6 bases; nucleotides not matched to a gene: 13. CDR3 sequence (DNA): TGTGCCACCAGCATGAAACCGGGACAGGGTGTGATCGAGCAGTACTTC. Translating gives CATSMKPGQGVIEQYF.

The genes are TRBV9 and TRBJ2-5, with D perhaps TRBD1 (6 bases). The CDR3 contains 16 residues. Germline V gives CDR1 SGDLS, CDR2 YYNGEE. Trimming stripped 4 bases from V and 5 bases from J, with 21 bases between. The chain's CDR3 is CASSPQGWGSGETQYF. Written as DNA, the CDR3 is TGTGCCAGCAGCCCCCAGGGGTGGGGGAGTGGGGAGACCCAGTACTTC. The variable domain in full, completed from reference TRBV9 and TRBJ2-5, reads DSGVTQTPKHLITATGQRVTLRCSPRSGDLSVYWYQQSLDQGLQFLIQYYNGEERAKGNILERFSAQQFPDLHSELNLSSLELGDSALYFCASSPQGWGSGETQYFGPGTRLLVL.

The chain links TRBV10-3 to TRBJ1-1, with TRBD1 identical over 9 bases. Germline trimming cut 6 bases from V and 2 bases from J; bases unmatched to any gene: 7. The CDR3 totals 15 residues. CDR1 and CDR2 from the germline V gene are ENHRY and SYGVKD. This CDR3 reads CAIRPGQGLNTEAFF. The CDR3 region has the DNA TGTGCCATCAGGCCCGGACAGGGGCTTAACACTGAAGCTTTCTTT.